These 19 T cell receptor beta chains were sequenced from one sample in a study of OX40 agonist ivuxolimab in advanced cancers. Method: immunoSEQ multiplex PCR; TCRdb's copy keeps in-frame clones and lacks some. This sample has under 85,000 clones, with 75% to 90% found just once. The material was CD4+ or CD8+ T cells sorted from blood, obtained in a trial of the OX40 agonist ivuxolimab. The receptor set was obtained from an adult with an advanced solid tumor such as melanoma, head and neck, liver or kidney cancer.

The genes are TRBV19 and TRBJ2-1; D gene unclear. The V end lost 0 bases, the J end lost 10 bases, and 16 bases lay between the germline ends. The CDR3 is made up of 15 amino acids. The germline gives CDR1 LNHDA, CDR2 SQIVND (reference sequence). DNA for the CDR3: TGTGCCAGTAGTATAGAGGGTTCAAGCACCCGGGAGCAGTTCTTC. Its protein product is CASSIEGSSTREQFF.

The rearrangement joins TRBV20-1 to TRBJ1-1; D remains ambiguous. CDR3 length: 11 residues. CDR1 is DFQATT, CDR2 SNEGSKA, per germline (reference sequence). Trimming took off 7 bases at V and 1 base at J, with 7 bases between the two ends. Here the CDR3 DNA reads TGCAGTGTCCGCTGGAACACTGAAGCTTTCTTT. This codes for CSVRWNTEAFF.

This CDR3 is CASSSGRIYNEQFF. The CDR3 DNA sequence: TGTGCCAGCAGTAGCGGGAGGATATACAATGAGCAGTTCTTC. V and J are TRBV27 and TRBJ2-1; 9 bases are shared with TRBD2. Trimming took 5 bases from V and 4 from J; bases not matched to a gene: 3. The V gene's germline CDR1 is MNHEY and CDR2 SMNVEV (reference sequence). The CDR3 is made up of 14 amino acids.

The gene calls are TRBV6-1 and TRBJ2-7; D gene ambiguous. The CDR3 runs 12 residues. Between the trimmed V and J ends, which lost 8 bases and 2 bases, there was a span of 10 bases. Germline CDR1 MNHNS, CDR2 SASEGT. This CDR3 is CASPGPPYEQYF. Here the CDR3 DNA reads TGTGCCAGCCCAGGTCCGCCCTACGAGCAGTACTTC.

This clone was seen once. This chain joins TRBV6-5 and TRBJ2-5, with 7 nucleotides matching TRBD1. The J call may be mistaken, given a closer DNA end match to TRBJ2-7. Looked up from germline, CDR1 is MNHEY and CDR2 is SVGAGI. The CDR3 totals 15 residues. The CDR3 reads CASRSQGSRSYEQYF. The CDR3 DNA is TGTGCCAGCAGATCACAGGGGTCCCGTTCCTACGAGCAGTACTTC.

The chain links TRBV7-9 to TRBJ2-2; D ambiguous. Trimming took off 2 bases at V and 8 bases at J, with 12 bases between the two ends. CDR3 length: 14 residues. Germline CDR1 SEHNR, CDR2 FQNEAQ (reference sequence). The CDR3 loop is CASSLFLYSGELFF. The DNA for the CDR3 is TGTGCCAGCAGCTTATTTTTGTACTCTGGGGAGCTGTTTTTT.

The J gene is TRBJ2-3, the V gene TRBV11-3; D is uncertain. From germline, CDR1 is SGHNT and CDR2 YENEEA. Trimming took off 0 bases at V and 3 bases at J, with 10 bases between the two ends. The CDR3 totals 15 residues. The CDR3 loop reads CASSLDLRATDTQYF. The DNA of the CDR3 is TGTGCCAGCAGCTTAGATTTACGGGCAACAGATACGCAGTATTTT.

This chain links TRBV6-5 with TRBJ1-2; D might be TRBD1 (5 bases). Between the trimmed V and J ends, which lost 6 bases and 5 bases, there was a span of 19 bases. The CDR3 runs 15 residues. Germline CDR1 reads MNHEY; CDR2 reads SVGAGI. The CDR3 nucleotides are TGTGCCAGCAGCCAACCTAACCTTGAGGGGTATGGCTACACCTTC. Translating gives CASSQPNLEGYGYTF.

The chain uses TRBV4-3 and TRBJ1-4; no definite D call. This CDR3 is built from 16 residues. Trimming took 0 bases from V and 5 from J, leaving 13 bases between them. CDR1 is LGHNA, CDR2 YSLEER, per germline. CDR3 residues: CASSQEMSRQNEKLFF. The CDR3, as DNA: TGCGCCAGCAGCCAAGAAATGAGCAGACAAAATGAAAAACTGTTTTTT.

V and J are TRBV29-1 and TRBJ2-1, with TRBD1 matching over 8 bases. This CDR3 has 16 amino acids. V trimming: 5 bases; J trimming: 7 bases; junction bases outside the gene matches: 16. Germline V gene lookup returns CDR1 SQVTM and CDR2 ANQGSEA. For the CDR3, the DNA is TGCAGCGTTTCCTTAGGACAGGGTAGGTATAGGAATGAGCAGTTCTTC. It translates to CSVSLGQGRYRNEQFF.

The CDR3 here is CAWTSGGTYNEQFF. CDR3 bases: TGTGCCTGGACTAGCGGAGGAACATACAATGAGCAGTTCTTC. V usage is TRBV30 and J usage is TRBJ2-1, with 7 nucleotides matching TRBD2. CDR3 length: 14 amino acids. CDR1 and CDR2 from the germline V gene are GTSNPN and SVGIG (reference sequence). J lost 4 bases, V lost 4 bases, and 7 bases had no gene match. Together with reference TRBV30 and TRBJ2-1, the CDR3 gives the full variable domain: SQTIHQWPATLVQPVGSPLSLECTVEGTSNPNLYWYRQAAGRGLQLLFYSVGIGQISSEVPQNLSASRPQDRQFILSSKKLLLSDSGFYLCAWTSGGTYNEQFFGPGTRLTVL.

This clone was recorded a few times. CDR3 loop: CASSVDAVASSPLHF. The CDR3 nucleotides read TGTGCCAGCAGCGTAGATGCGGTCGCAAGTTCACCCCTCCACTTT. The chain couples TRBV9 to TRBJ1-6; D is uncertain. V lost 0 bases, J lost 9 bases, and 13 bases lay in between. The CDR3 loop spans 15 amino acids. The germline V gene encodes CDR1 SGDLS and CDR2 YYNGEE.

In regard to this clone: Other nucleotide sequences in the sample specify the same CDR3. V and J are TRBV18 and TRBJ1-6, with 9 bases identical to TRBD1. V dropped 4 bases and J dropped 6; count of bases not matched to a gene: 1. The CDR3 consists of 14 residues. Germline CDR1 and CDR2: KGHSH and LQKENI. CDR3 residues: CASSRDRVNSPLHF. The CDR3 DNA reads TGTGCCAGCTCACGGGACAGGGTTAATTCACCCCTCCACTTT.

This clone appeared a single time. This chain's CDR3 is CASSTRTGSYEQYF. CDR3 sequence (DNA): TGCGCCAGCAGCACCCGGACAGGATCCTACGAGCAGTACTTC. The chain is built from TRBV5-1 and TRBJ2-7, with TRBD1 matching 7 bases. Per the germline V gene, CDR1 is SGHRS and CDR2 is YFSETQ. CDR3 length: 14 amino acids. V trimming: 4 bases; J trimming: 1 base; junction bases outside the gene matches: 5.

Only one count was recorded for this clone. This chain links TRBV11-2 with TRBJ1-1, with TRBD1 matching 8 bases. V lost 2 bases to trimming and J lost 11 bases; unmatched junction nucleotides: 4. Germline V gene data show CDR1 as SGHAT and CDR2 as FQNNGV. This CDR3 has 12 amino acids. CDR3 DNA: TGTGCCAGCAGCTTAACGACAGGGGACGCTTTCTTT. It yields the protein CASSLTTGDAFF.

J is TRBJ2-1 and V is TRBV5-6; unclear D gene. Trimming removed 0 bases at V and 3 bases at J, with 10 bases between. This CDR3 has 15 residues. Per the germline V gene, CDR1 is SGHDT and CDR2 is YYEEEE. The CDR3: CASSLGSDLYNEQFF. As DNA, the CDR3 is TGTGCCAGCAGCTTGGGCTCCGACCTCTACAATGAGCAGTTCTTC.

This rearrangement joins TRBV15 to TRBJ1-2; D remains ambiguous. The CDR3 spans 15 residues. The V gene lost 0 bases and the J gene lost 2 bases, with 10 bases spanning the gap. The germline CDR1 and CDR2 sequences are LNHNV and YYDKDF (reference sequence). The CDR3 loop reads CATSRDRADNYGYTF. In nucleotides, the CDR3 is TGTGCCACCAGCAGAGATAGGGCAGACAACTATGGCTACACCTTC. Looking up the rest from reference TRBV15 and TRBJ1-2 gives the full variable domain: DAMVIQNPRYQVTQFGKPVTLSCSQTLNHNVMYWYQQKSSQAPKLLFHYYDKDFNNEADTPDNFQSRRPNTSFCFLDIRSPGLGDTAMYLCATSRDRADNYGYTFGSGTRLTVV.

The V call is TRBV5-1, the J call TRBJ2-3, with TRBD2 identical over 13 bases. This CDR3 comprises 15 residues. The J segment lost 5 bases and the V segment lost 5 bases, leaving 5 bases of the junction unmatched. CDR1 SGHRS and CDR2 YFSETQ come from the germline V gene. The CDR3 nucleotides read TGCGCCAGCAGACGACTAGCGGGGGGCCTAGATACGCAGTATTTT. Protein sequence: CASRRLAGGLDTQYF.

This chain's CDR3 is CASSLVRSQGANVLTF. As DNA, the CDR3 is TGTGCCAGCAGTCTTGTCAGGTCGCAAGGGGCCAACGTCCTGACTTTC. The chain joins TRBV28 to TRBJ2-6; no definite D call. CDR3 length: 16 residues. V was clipped by 5 bases and J by 4 bases, with 15 bases between them. Germline V lookup: CDR1 MDHEN, CDR2 SYDVKM.